This T cell receptor (beta chain) emerged from a study of T cell repertoires in cytomegalovirus infection. Looking at the study overall: CMV infection together with matching HLA type was indicated by public TCR beta signatures. Study observations and caveats: CMV carriers having the relevant HLA were flagged by cumulative public TCR beta family frequency. In two of eight donors, the top clonotype was HLA-C-restricted CMV-specific.

TCRdb reanalysed the reads using MiXCR and keeps one entry per CDR3 protein. In the table there are about 360,000 distinct CDR3 sequences, 15% to 20% of which are singletons. There are many counts of this clonotype. What it binds is not known. V lost 0 bases, J lost 6 bases, and 13 bases stayed unmatched. Per germline, CDR1 MNHEY and CDR2 SVGEGT. The CDR3 contains 18 residues. This clonotype originated in a human donor in good health (CMV status not recorded). Some clones in this sample may be carry-over from other donors' samples. Sequencing was performed on PBMCs. This chain links TRBV6-2 or TRBV6-3 with TRBJ1-1, with 10 bases identical to TRBD1. CDR3 region: CASSYSWTGGGRMAEAFF. CDR3 nucleotide sequence: TGTGCCAGCAGTTACTCATGGACAGGGGGGGGCCGAATGGCTGAAGCTTTCTTT.